This T cell receptor beta chain appears in the sequencing data of a study of T cells in Graves' hyperthyroidism and ophthalmopathy. Study at large: At initial diagnosis, before any treatment had begun, peripheral blood was obtained.

From RNA transcripts, TCR beta CDR3 regions were amplified. Researchers ran a first-round RT-PCR on the TCR CDR3 using the HTBI primer set. TCRdb called the multiplex PCR reads again in MiXCR, with one record for every CDR3 protein. The table records 550,000 to 800,000 distinct CDR3 sequences, over 15% of them present only once. The CDR3 extends over 16 amino acids. Unmatched junction bases numbered 5, after V lost 5 bases and J lost 0 bases. Germline V gives CDR1 MNHNS, CDR2 SASEGT. This clonotype has at least ten counts. The antigen is unknown. Study results and caveats: Expanded thyroid clonotypes (above 0.001) were mostly also found in blood.

The receptor's source is a man in his late teens or twenties with Graves' hyperthyroidism. The chain uses TRBV6-1 and TRBJ2-1, with 9 bases matching TRBD1. The sample was blood. Here the CDR3 DNA reads TGTGCCAGCAGTTTTGACAGGGGGACCTCCTACAATGAGCAGTTCTTC. As protein: CASSFDRGTSYNEQFF.